The 21 T cell receptor beta chains below were found in one sample sequenced in a study of T cells in women clearing cervical HPV infection. Clones were read by immunoSEQ multiplex PCR, and TCRdb kept only the in-frame ones, dropping some. The sample has almost 20,000 clones; the top ten hold around 3.2%. Input material: blood buffy coat. Source of these receptors: a woman between 18 and 70 years old with a cervical HPV16 infection that either progressed to CIN3+ or cleared (not recorded which).

Comments on this clone: The read gets to within 3 residues of the CDR3 end, and the germline J gene fills in the rest. This chain links TRBV19 with TRBJ1-2, with 7 bases that match TRBD1. The V and J ends lost 6 bases and 7 bases, in that order; junction bases with no gene match: 14. The CDR3 runs to 15 residues. The germline CDR1 and CDR2 sequences are LNHDA and SQIVND (reference sequence). CDR3 DNA, as far as it was read: TGTGCCAGTAGCAAGCAAGAGACAGGGCAAAGTGGC. Its translation is CASSKQETGQSG. The whole CDR3 reads CASSKQETGQSGYTF.

CDR3 protein: CSASTDRGYTF. The CDR3 DNA, read in part, is TGCAGTGCTTCAACGGACAGGGGG. The chain combines TRBV20-1 with TRBJ1-2; 10 bases align to TRBD1. The read halts 3 residues ahead of the CDR3 end, with the missing end drawn from the germline J gene. Germline assignment: CDR1 DFQATT and CDR2 SNEGSKA (reference sequence). The CDR3 spans 11 residues.

Remarks on this clone: From the germline J gene comes the end of the CDR3, since the read stops 3 residues before it. The gene calls are TRBV29-1 and TRBJ1-1, with D uncertain. The V end was cut by 6 bases, the J end by 7 bases, with 15 bases between. The CDR3 is 12 amino acids. The germline V gene encodes CDR1 SQVTM and CDR2 ANQGSEA. CDR3 in amino acids: CSVSGLDGEAFF. The CDR3 DNA, read in part, is TGCAGCGTCTCGGGTTTAGACGGTGAA. The full variable domain, in which reference TRBV29-1 and TRBJ1-1 provide the parts outside the CDR3, is SAVISQKPSRDICQRGTSLTIQCQVDSQVTMMFWYRQQPGQSLTLIATANQGSEATYESGFVIDKFPISRPNLTFSTLTVSNMSPEDSSIYLCSVSGLDGEAFFGQGTRLTVV.

In regard to this clone: The read finishes 3 residues shy of the CDR3 end, and the germline J gene is used to complete it. J is TRBJ1-2 and V is TRBV2; TRBD1 matches at 8 bases. V dropped 6 bases and J dropped 4; count of bases not matched to a gene: 16. Germline lookup yields CDR1 SNHLY and CDR2 FYNNEI. This CDR3 is 17 amino acids long. CDR3 sequence reads: CASSPGGGQGFLYGYTF. Incomplete CDR3 DNA: TGTGCCAGCAGCCCCGGCGGTGGACAGGGATTTCTCTATGGC.

With respect to this clone: The read stops 3 residues short of the end of the CDR3; the missing end is completed from the germline J gene. The chain has TRBV20-1 and TRBJ2-3; 11 bases are shared with TRBD2. Germline V gives CDR1 DFQATT, CDR2 SNEGSKA (reference sequence). The J segment lost 2 bases and the V segment lost 6 bases, leaving 7 bases of the junction unmatched. The CDR3 is 15 residues long. The DNA read from the CDR3 is TGCAGTGCAATTAGTAGCGGGGGGGCCACAGATACG. Residues: CSAISSGGATDT. The complete CDR3 reads CSAISSGGATDTQYF.

Comments on this clone: Read data end 3 residues before the CDR3 end; the end is taken from the germline J gene. V gene TRBV7-8 combines with J gene TRBJ1-2; 7 positions match TRBD1. Germline CDR1 is SGHVS and CDR2 is FQNEAQ. V shed 3 bases and J 5 bases; nucleotides not matched to a gene: 6. There are 14 residues in the CDR3. The sequenced CDR3 bases are TGTGCCAGCAGCTTTGACAGGGCCTCGTATGGC. Its protein is CASSFDRASYG. The CDR3 in full is CASSFDRASYGYTF.

Regarding this clone: The read comes to an end 3 residues before the CDR3 does, leaving the germline J gene to fill in the end. The chain is built from TRBV20-1 and TRBJ2-4; possibly TRBD1 for D (6 bases). This CDR3 region has 15 residues. The V gene's germline CDR1 is DFQATT and CDR2 SNEGSKA (reference sequence). V dropped 6 bases and J dropped 0 bases, with 15 bases sitting between them. The DNA read from the CDR3 is TGCAGTGCCCTGAGACAGGCGACAGCCAAAAACATT. Translating it yields CSALRQATAKNI. Given in full, the CDR3 is CSALRQATAKNIQYF.

This chain's CDR3 is CARSLGLAGGLRKNTEAFF. The CDR3 bases that were read are TGTGCCAGAAGCTTGGGGTTGGCCGGGGGGCTGCGGAAGAACACTGAA. The rearrangement links TRBV5-3 to TRBJ1-1, with D possibly being TRBD1 (6 bases). The CDR3 end falls 3 residues outside the read, so it is completed with the germline J gene. TRBV5-3 is reported as an ORF; its role is uncertain. V was pared by 0 bases and J by 1 base, with 22 bases between. The CDR3 sequence is 19 residues long.

Of note for this clone: The read halts 3 residues ahead of the CDR3 end, with the missing end drawn from the germline J gene. The chain combines TRBV10-3 with TRBJ2-2, with D possibly being TRBD1 (6 bases). The germline V and J ends were trimmed by 4 bases and 8 bases, with 20 bases remaining between them. CDR1 and CDR2 (germline): ENHRY, SYGVKD. This CDR3 spans 16 amino acids. The CDR3 protein is CAISGGRQRSGGELFF. CDR3 DNA (partial): TGTGCCATCAGTGGGGGGCGACAGCGATCGGGTGGGGAG.

The CDR3 here is CASSPDTEAFF. The DNA read from the CDR3 is TGTGCCAGCAGCCCAGACACTGAA. The chain couples TRBV7-2 to TRBJ1-1; D call uncertain. The CDR3 end falls 3 residues outside the read, so it is completed with the germline J gene. Germline CDR1 reads SGHTA; CDR2 reads FQGNSA. The CDR3 is made up of 11 amino acids. Trimming pared 5 bases from V and 3 bases from J, leaving 4 bases between.

As to this clone: With the read ending 3 residues before the CDR3 end, the germline J gene is used to fill in that end. The gene calls are TRBV12-3 or TRBV12-4 and TRBJ2-4; D is perhaps TRBD2 (6 bases). The CDR3 is 14 amino acids. Deletions cut 3 bases from V and 5 bases from J, with 11 bases between. The CDR3 reads CASSFDGGENIQYF. Partial CDR3 DNA: TGTGCCAGCAGTTTTGACGGCGGGGAAAACATT.

On this clone: The CDR3 end lies 3 residues beyond the end of the read and is filled in from the germline J gene. The V and J genes are TRBV18 and TRBJ2-7; TRBD1 is a possible D gene (5 bases). Germline V gives CDR1 KGHSH, CDR2 LQKENI. Deletions cut 1 base from V and 0 bases from J, with 7 bases between. CDR3 length equals 14 residues. The part of the CDR3 DNA that was read is TGTGCCAGCTCACCACGCAGGGACTCCTACGAG. It yields the protein CASSPRRDSYE. The complete CDR3 protein is CASSPRRDSYEQYF.

Concerning this clone itself: The read terminates 3 residues ahead of where the CDR3 ends, so the germline J gene completes it. The V call is TRBV20-1, the J call TRBJ2-1; 8 bases line up with TRBD2. Germline CDR1 reads DFQATT; CDR2 reads SNEGSKA (reference sequence). Trimming at V came to 3 bases and at J to 3 bases, leaving 10 bases not matched to a gene. There are 16 residues in the CDR3. The DNA read from the CDR3 is TGCAGTGCTAGGGGGTCGGGGGGGGTCTTCTACAATGAG. Amino acid sequence: CSARGSGGVFYNE. The complete CDR3 sequence is CSARGSGGVFYNEQFF.

Concerning this clone: From the germline J gene comes the end of the CDR3, since the read stops 3 residues before it. The genes are TRBV25-1 and TRBJ2-5; 14 bases line up with TRBD2. With 8 bases clipped from V and 2 bases from J, the junction kept 7 bases outside the gene matches. Germline V gene data show CDR1 as MGHDK and CDR2 as SYGVNS. This CDR3 is 16 amino acids long. CDR3 DNA, as far as it was read: TGTGCCAGCGGGACTAGCGGGGGAGATTTTCAAGAGACC. Protein product: CASGTSGGDFQET. The entire CDR3 protein is CASGTSGGDFQETQYF.

As concerns this clone: The read is 3 residues too short to cover the CDR3 end, so that end is filled in from the germline J gene. V and J are TRBV7-2 and TRBJ1-6; the D is unclear. Trimming took off 2 bases at V and 10 bases at J, with 12 bases between the two ends. The CDR3 is made up of 14 amino acids. Germline V gene data show CDR1 as SGHTA and CDR2 as FQGNSA. The CDR3 loop is CASSLSGVASPLHF. The sequenced CDR3 bases are TGTGCCAGCAGCTTATCGGGCGTAGCGTCACCC.

On this clone itself: The missing CDR3 end, 3 residues past where the read stops, is filled in from the germline J gene. V usage is TRBV7-9 and J usage is TRBJ2-3; D is unresolved. The CDR3 has 14 residues. Trimming took off 1 base at V and 3 bases at J, with 8 bases between the two ends. In germline, CDR1 is SEHNR, CDR2 FQNEAQ (reference sequence). CDR3 region: CASSLGVRTDTQYF. The DNA read from the CDR3 is TGTGCCAGCAGCTTAGGTGTGAGGACAGATACG.

Comments on this clone: Read coverage stops 3 residues before the CDR3 terminus; the germline J gene supplies the remainder. This chain links TRBV29-1 with TRBJ2-7; 10 nucleotides agree with TRBD2. The CDR3 has 14 amino acids. Germline-derived CDR1 and CDR2 are SQVTM and ANQGSEA. J gave up 6 bases and V 5 bases, and 10 bases lay outside the gene matches. This CDR3 reads CSVSPGLANGEQYF. The DNA read from the CDR3 is TGCAGCGTTTCACCGGGACTAGCGAACGGCGAG.

On this clone itself: The CDR3 extends 3 residues past the end of the read, so its final part is completed from the germline J gene. The chain employs TRBV20-1 and TRBJ1-2; 7 bases are shared with TRBD1. Germline assignment: CDR1 DFQATT and CDR2 SNEGSKA (reference sequence). The CDR3 spans 13 residues. The ends lost 5 bases at V and 7 bases at J; junction bases unmatched: 10. CDR3 DNA (partial): TGCAGTGCTCCCAATACAGGGGTAGGTGGC. Its translation is CSAPNTGVGG. The CDR3, in full, reads CSAPNTGVGGYTF.

Note on this clone: The read terminates 3 residues ahead of where the CDR3 ends, so the germline J gene completes it. The chain combines TRBV20-1 with TRBJ2-1; 9 nucleotides agree with TRBD2. Germline assignment: CDR1 DFQATT and CDR2 SNEGSKA (reference sequence). CDR3 length: 14 residues. With V trimmed by 0 bases and J by 9 bases, 6 bases remained unmatched. The CDR3: CSARDQRGAGEQFF. The sequenced part of the CDR3 DNA is TGCAGTGCTAGAGATCAGCGGGGGGCCGGTGAG.

Regarding this clone: Read sequence stops 3 residues before the CDR3 end, and the germline J gene provides the missing end. The chain carries TRBV2 and TRBJ2-5, with D perhaps TRBD2 (6 bases). This CDR3 is 15 amino acids long. Between the trimmed V and J ends, which lost 7 bases and 2 bases, there was a span of 17 bases. The V gene's germline CDR1 is SNHLY and CDR2 FYNNEI. CDR3 sequence: CASIGLVAGQETQYF. The CDR3 DNA, read in part, is TGTGCCAGCATTGGGTTGGTCGCGGGGCAAGAGACC.

In regard to this clone: The read finishes 3 residues shy of the CDR3 end, and the germline J gene is used to complete it. V gene TRBV7-2 combines with J gene TRBJ2-1; D remains ambiguous. This CDR3 has 15 amino acids. Per the germline V gene, CDR1 is SGHTA and CDR2 is FQGNSA. Trimming left V 5 bases short and J 8 bases short, with 19 bases between. CDR3 in amino acids: CASSPQGYIIDEQFF. CDR3 DNA, as far as it was read: TGTGCCAGCAGCCCCCAAGGGTACATCATCGATGAG.